This entry lists 23 T cell receptor beta chains sequenced from one sample in a study of CXCR3-negative and CXCR3-positive naive CD8 T cells. Libraries were UMI-labeled 5' RACE TRB cDNA. TCRdb re-called the 5' RACE reads, yielding one record per CDR3 amino acid sequence without DNA. The sample holds around 140,000 distinct CDR3 sequences. Study-level findings and limits: Naive cells with CXCR3 showed TRB CDR3s that were more hydrophobic than those in CXCR3-negative naive cells.

For these TCRs, the target antigens are not known. Sequenced: naive CXCR3+ CD8+ T cells from blood. Specified subset: CD45RO-CCR7+CD27+CD95- naive CD8+ T cells expressing CXCR3 (TNR3+). These TCRs come from a human donor in good health. Some clones in this sample may be carry-over from other donors' samples.

The V and J genes are TRBV12-3 or TRBV12-4 and TRBJ2-3; as DNA is missing, the TRBD1 call by TCRdb cannot be tested. CDR3 length: 16 amino acids. The CDR3 reads CASSLDRGPFTDTQYF.

The gene calls are TRBV13 and TRBJ2-7; the TRBD2 assignment by TCRdb is unverifiable without DNA. The CDR3 is 15 amino acids. Germline V lookup: CDR1 PRHDT, CDR2 FYEKMQ (reference sequence). CDR3 protein: CASSSETSGVFEQYF.

The genes are TRBV28 and TRBJ1-1; checking the TCRdb D call of TRBD1 is not possible without DNA. The CDR3 runs 16 residues. Germline CDR1 is MDHEN and CDR2 is SYDVKM. The CDR3 reads CASSSLKRGGRAEAFF.

CDR3 protein: CASSFLIGQGIGELFF. The genes are TRBV27 and TRBJ2-2; TCRdb returns TRBD1, unconfirmable since there is no DNA. There are 16 residues in the CDR3. Germline loops: CDR1 MNHEY, CDR2 SMNVEV (reference sequence).

This chain links TRBV12-3 or TRBV12-4 with TRBJ2-2; as DNA is missing, the TRBD1 call by TCRdb cannot be tested. The length of the CDR3 is 15 residues. The CDR3 loop is CASSPWTGSTGELFF.

The V gene is TRBV4-3, the J gene TRBJ2-7; the TCRdb call, TRBD1, lacks DNA for checking. CDR1 and CDR2 (germline): LGHNA, YSLEER. The CDR3 extends over 13 amino acids. CDR3 loop: CASSQVDRDEQYF.

The rearrangement links TRBV4-3 to TRBJ2-7; TCRdb outputs TRBD1, but without DNA this stays unchecked. The CDR3 runs to 15 residues. In germline, CDR1 is LGHNA, CDR2 YSLEER. The chain's CDR3 is CASSQEGGSSYEQYF.

The J gene is TRBJ2-7, the V gene TRBV9; TCRdb designates TRBD2, a call that cannot be tested without DNA. Germline V gene lookup returns CDR1 SGDLS and CDR2 YYNGEE. The CDR3 extends over 16 amino acids. This chain's CDR3 is CASTPGRDWDSYEQYF.

The genes are TRBV13 and TRBJ1-2; as DNA is missing, the TRBD1 call by TCRdb cannot be tested. The length of the CDR3 is 14 residues. From germline, CDR1 is PRHDT and CDR2 FYEKMQ (reference sequence). This CDR3 reads CASSSTGLIYGYTF.

The V and J genes are TRBV4-3 and TRBJ2-3; TCRdb picks TRBD2, but there is no DNA to check that call. This CDR3 region has 16 residues. Germline V gives CDR1 LGHNA, CDR2 YSLEER. This CDR3 is CASSQGLAGPGDTQYF.

V and J are TRBV28 and TRBJ1-5; the TCRdb D gene call, TRBD1, has no DNA to confirm it. Germline CDR1 reads MDHEN; CDR2 reads SYDVKM. The CDR3 runs to 15 residues. This chain's CDR3 is CASSFVGASNQPQHF.

V is TRBV9 and J is TRBJ2-1; TCRdb lists TRBD1, though no DNA is available to test this call. Germline V gene lookup returns CDR1 SGDLS and CDR2 YYNGEE. The length of the CDR3 is 13 residues. The CDR3 sequence is CASSAGTYNEQFF.

The chain uses TRBV7-9 and TRBJ2-7; TCRdb names TRBD2, which stays unverified in the absence of DNA. Germline-derived CDR1 and CDR2 are SEHNR and FQNEAQ (reference sequence). This CDR3 has 15 amino acids. The CDR3 reads CASSLGLVGTYEQYF. The variable domain in full, with the rest retrieved from reference TRBV7-9 and TRBJ2-7, is DTGVSQNPRHKITKRGQNVTFRCDPISEHNRLYWYRQTLGQGPEFLTYFQNEAQLEKSRLLSDRFSAERPKGSFSTLEIQRTEQGDSAMYLCASSLGLVGTYEQYFGPGTRLTVT.

The chain has TRBV24-1 and TRBJ2-3; TCRdb's D call, TRBD1, is unchecked because there is no DNA. CDR1 is KGHDR, CDR2 SFDVKD, per germline. This CDR3 contains 14 residues. CDR3 sequence: CATSQDRPPDTQYF.

This sequence joins TRBV20-1 and TRBJ2-7; TCRdb gives TRBD2 as the D gene, but with no DNA this cannot be confirmed. Germline assignment: CDR1 DFQATT and CDR2 SNEGSKA (reference sequence). The CDR3 is 15 amino acids. CDR3 protein: CSASRLAGGDYEQYF.

The J gene is TRBJ1-2, the V gene TRBV12-3 or TRBV12-4; TCRdb lists TRBD1, though no DNA is available to test this call. The CDR3 spans 17 residues. The chain's CDR3 is CASSPLLHGQGWYGYTF.

V usage is TRBV9 and J usage is TRBJ2-1; TCRdb selects TRBD2, and the lack of DNA leaves this call unchecked. The germline V gene has CDR1 SGDLS and CDR2 YYNGEE. The CDR3 spans 15 residues. CDR3 in amino acids: CASSVVSSGYNEQFF.

The J gene is TRBJ2-1, the V gene TRBV28; lacking DNA, the TRBD2 call made by TCRdb goes unchecked. The CDR3 extends over 12 amino acids. CDR1 and CDR2 from the germline V gene are MDHEN and SYDVKM. This CDR3 is CASSFNWEQQFF. The full variable domain, in which reference TRBV28 and TRBJ2-1 provide the parts outside the CDR3, is DVKVTQSSRYLVKRTGEKVFLECVQDMDHENMFWYRQDPGLGLRLIYFSYDVKMKEKGDIPEGYSVSREKKERFSLILESASTNQTSMYLCASSFNWEQQFFGPGTRLTVL.

The V gene is TRBV10-3, the J gene TRBJ2-1; TCRdb's assignment of TRBD1 cannot be checked, as there is no DNA. In germline, CDR1 is ENHRY, CDR2 SYGVKD. The CDR3 has 15 residues. The CDR3 protein is CAISDRGGQGNEQFF.

CDR3 sequence: CASSPRRGSCEQYF. V is TRBV7-4 and J is TRBJ2-7; checking the TCRdb D call of TRBD1 is not possible without DNA. This CDR3 has 14 residues. In germline, CDR1 is SGHVT, CDR2 SQSDAQ.

The rearrangement uses TRBV28 and TRBJ1-3; TCRdb lists TRBD1, though no DNA is available to test this call. This CDR3 comprises 17 residues. CDR1 is MDHEN and CDR2 is SYDVKM in the germline V gene. Here the CDR3 reads CASTMRPDRDSGNTIYF.

CDR3 amino acids: CASRDRDQTFGEQFF. The chain links TRBV7-9 to TRBJ2-1; the TCRdb call, TRBD1, lacks DNA for checking. The CDR3 is 15 amino acids. CDR1 and CDR2 from the germline V gene are SEHNR and FQNEAQ (reference sequence).

The rearrangement links TRBV2 to TRBJ2-7; TCRdb proposes TRBD1, but this gene call is untestable without DNA. The V gene's germline CDR1 is SNHLY and CDR2 FYNNEI. CDR3 length equals 14 residues. CDR3 sequence: CASSAGTASYEQYF.